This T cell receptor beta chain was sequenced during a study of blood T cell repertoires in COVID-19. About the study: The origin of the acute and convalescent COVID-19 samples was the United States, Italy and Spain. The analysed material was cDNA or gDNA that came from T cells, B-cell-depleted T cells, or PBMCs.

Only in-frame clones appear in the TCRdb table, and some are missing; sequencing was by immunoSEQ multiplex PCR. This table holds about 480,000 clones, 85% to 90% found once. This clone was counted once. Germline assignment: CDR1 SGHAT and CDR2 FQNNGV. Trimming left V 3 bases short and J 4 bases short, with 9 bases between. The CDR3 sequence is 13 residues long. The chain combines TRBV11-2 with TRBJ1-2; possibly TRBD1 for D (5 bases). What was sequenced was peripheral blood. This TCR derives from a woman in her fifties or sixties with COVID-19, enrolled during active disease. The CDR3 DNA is TGTGCCAGCAGCTTCGACAGATCCTATGGCTACACCTTC. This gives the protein CASSFDRSYGYTF. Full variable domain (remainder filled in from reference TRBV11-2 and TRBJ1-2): EAGVAQSPRYKIIEKRQSVAFWCNPISGHATLYWYQQILGQGPKLLIQFQNNGVVDDSQLPKDRFSAERLKGVDSTLKIQPAKLEDSAVYLCASSFDRSYGYTFGSGTRLTVV.